The TCR beta chain under discussion was sequenced for a study of blood T cell repertoires in COVID-19. Turning to the study itself: Specimens from acute and convalescent COVID-19 originated in the United States, Italy and Spain. The cDNA or gDNA used as material had been derived from T cells, B-cell-depleted T cells, or PBMCs.

As handled by the study authors: The assay estimated nucleated cells by amplifying reference gene primers. Repertoires were generated with immunoSEQ multiplex PCR, while TCRdb's copy carries only in-frame clones and drops some. V, J and clone size derive from that table, while D and trimming were established from the DNA sequence. Among about 200,000 clones listed, approximately 82% were seen once. The CDR3 extends over 13 amino acids. Germline lookup yields CDR1 LGHDT and CDR2 YNNKEL (reference sequence). The ends lost 4 bases at V and 3 bases at J; junction bases unmatched: 2. About this clone itself: The same CDR3 also results from other DNA sequences found in this sample.

The source is a human donor with acute or convalescent COVID-19. The donor label of this sample is uncertain. The V gene is TRBV3-1 (or the pseudogene TRBV3-2), the J gene TRBJ2-7; the match to TRBD1 covers 8 bases. The sequenced sample consisted of peripheral blood. CDR3 protein: CASSRDRGYEQYF. For the CDR3, the DNA is TGTGCCAGCAGCCGCGACAGGGGCTACGAGCAGTACTTC.